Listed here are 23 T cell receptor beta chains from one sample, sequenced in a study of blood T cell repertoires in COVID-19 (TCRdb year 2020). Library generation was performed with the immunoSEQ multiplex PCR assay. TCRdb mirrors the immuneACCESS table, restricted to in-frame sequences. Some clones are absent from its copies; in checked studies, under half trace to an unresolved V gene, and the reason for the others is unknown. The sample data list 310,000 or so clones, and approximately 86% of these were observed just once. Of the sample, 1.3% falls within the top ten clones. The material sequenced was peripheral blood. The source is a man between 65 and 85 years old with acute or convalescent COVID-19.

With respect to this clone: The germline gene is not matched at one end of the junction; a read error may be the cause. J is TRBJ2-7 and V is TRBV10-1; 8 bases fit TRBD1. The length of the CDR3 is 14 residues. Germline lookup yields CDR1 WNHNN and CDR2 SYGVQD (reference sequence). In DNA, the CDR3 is TGCGCCAGCAGTGCCACCGGGACAGGACATCCTATTCACTTC. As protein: CASSATGTGHPIHF.

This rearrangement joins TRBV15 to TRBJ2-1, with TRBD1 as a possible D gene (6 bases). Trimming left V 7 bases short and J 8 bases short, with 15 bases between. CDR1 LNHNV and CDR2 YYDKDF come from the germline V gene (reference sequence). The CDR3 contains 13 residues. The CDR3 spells CATKSTGSDEQFF. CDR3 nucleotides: TGTGCCACCAAAAGTACAGGGTCGGATGAGCAGTTCTTC. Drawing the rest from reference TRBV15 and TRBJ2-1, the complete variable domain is DAMVIQNPRYQVTQFGKPVTLSCSQTLNHNVMYWYQQKSSQAPKLLFHYYDKDFNNEADTPDNFQSRRPNTSFCFLDIRSPGLGDTAMYLCATKSTGSDEQFFGPGTRLTVL.

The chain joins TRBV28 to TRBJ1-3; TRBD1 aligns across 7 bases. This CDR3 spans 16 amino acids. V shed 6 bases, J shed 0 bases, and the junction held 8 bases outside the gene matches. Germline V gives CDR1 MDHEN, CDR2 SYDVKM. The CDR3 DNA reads TGTGCCAGCAGGTCGTCCGGACAGGACTCTGGAAACACCATATATTTT. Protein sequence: CASRSSGQDSGNTIYF. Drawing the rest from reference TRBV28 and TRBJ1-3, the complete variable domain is DVKVTQSSRYLVKRTGEKVFLECVQDMDHENMFWYRQDPGLGLRLIYFSYDVKMKEKGDIPEGYSVSREKKERFSLILESASTNQTSMYLCASRSSGQDSGNTIYFGEGSWLTVV.

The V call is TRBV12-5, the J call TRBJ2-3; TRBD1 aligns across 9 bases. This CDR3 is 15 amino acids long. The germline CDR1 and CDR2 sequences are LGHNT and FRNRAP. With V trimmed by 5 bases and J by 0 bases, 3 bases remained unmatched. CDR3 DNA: TGTGCTAGTGGTCCCGGACAGGGGAGCACAGATACGCAGTATTTT. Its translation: CASGPGQGSTDTQYF.

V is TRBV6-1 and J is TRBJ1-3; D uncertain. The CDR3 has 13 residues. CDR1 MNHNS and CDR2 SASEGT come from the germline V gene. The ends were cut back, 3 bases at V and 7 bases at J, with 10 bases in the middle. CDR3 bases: TGTGCCAGCAGTGACAGGCCCCCGAACACCATATATTTT. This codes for CASSDRPPNTIYF.

CDR3 sequence: CASSLAGGNSPLHF. CDR3 DNA: TGTGCCAGCAGCTTAGCAGGTGGCAATTCACCCCTCCACTTT. The rearrangement uses TRBV11-2 and TRBJ1-6; no clear D. Trimming shortened V by 1 base and J by 7 bases, and 8 bases separated the two germline ends. The germline CDR1 and CDR2 sequences are SGHAT and FQNNGV. This CDR3 spans 14 amino acids. The full variable domain, rest sourced from reference TRBV11-2 and TRBJ1-6, is EAGVAQSPRYKIIEKRQSVAFWCNPISGHATLYWYQQILGQGPKLLIQFQNNGVVDDSQLPKDRFSAERLKGVDSTLKIQPAKLEDSAVYLCASSLAGGNSPLHFGNGTRLTVT.

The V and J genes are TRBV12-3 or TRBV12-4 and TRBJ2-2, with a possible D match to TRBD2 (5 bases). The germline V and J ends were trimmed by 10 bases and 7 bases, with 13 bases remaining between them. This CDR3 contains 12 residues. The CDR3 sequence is CATRRSDGELFF. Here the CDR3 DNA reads TGTGCCACCCGGAGGTCCGACGGGGAGCTGTTTTTT.

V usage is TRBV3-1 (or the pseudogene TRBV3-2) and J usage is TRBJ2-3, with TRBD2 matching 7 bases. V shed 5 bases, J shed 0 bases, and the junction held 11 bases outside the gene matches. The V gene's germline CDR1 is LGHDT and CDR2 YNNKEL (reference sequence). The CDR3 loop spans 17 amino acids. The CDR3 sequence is CASSSAGRDLSTDTQYF. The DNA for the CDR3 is TGTGCCAGCAGCTCAGCGGGGCGGGATTTAAGCACAGATACGCAGTATTTT.

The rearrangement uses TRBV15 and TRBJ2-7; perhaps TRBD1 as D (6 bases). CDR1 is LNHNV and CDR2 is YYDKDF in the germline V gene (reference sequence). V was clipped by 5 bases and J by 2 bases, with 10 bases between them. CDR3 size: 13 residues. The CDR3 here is CATSRQEPYEQYF. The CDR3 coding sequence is TGTGCCACCAGCCGACAGGAGCCCTACGAGCAGTACTTC.

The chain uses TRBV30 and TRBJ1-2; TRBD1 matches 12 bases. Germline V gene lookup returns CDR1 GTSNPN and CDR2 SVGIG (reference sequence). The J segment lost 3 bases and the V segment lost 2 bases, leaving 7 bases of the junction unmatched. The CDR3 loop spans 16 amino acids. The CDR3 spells CAWSPPGTGGYYGYTF. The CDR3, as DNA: TGTGCCTGGAGTCCACCCGGGACAGGGGGCTACTATGGCTACACCTTC.

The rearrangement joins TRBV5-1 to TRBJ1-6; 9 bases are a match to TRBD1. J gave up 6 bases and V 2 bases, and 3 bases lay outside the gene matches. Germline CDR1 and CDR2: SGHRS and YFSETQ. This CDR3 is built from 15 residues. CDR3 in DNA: TGCGCCAGCAGCTTAACAGGGGGCACTAATTCACCCCTCCACTTT. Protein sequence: CASSLTGGTNSPLHF.

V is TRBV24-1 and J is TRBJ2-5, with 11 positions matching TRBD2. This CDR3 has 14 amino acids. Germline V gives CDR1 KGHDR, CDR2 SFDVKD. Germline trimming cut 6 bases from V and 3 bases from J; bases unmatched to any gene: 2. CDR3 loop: CATSPTSGEETQYF. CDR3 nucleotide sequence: TGTGCCACCAGTCCGACTAGCGGGGAAGAGACCCAGTACTTC.

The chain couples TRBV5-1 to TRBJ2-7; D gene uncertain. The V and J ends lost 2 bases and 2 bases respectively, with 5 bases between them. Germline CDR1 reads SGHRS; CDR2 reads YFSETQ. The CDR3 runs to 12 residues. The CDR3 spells CASSFTTYEQYF. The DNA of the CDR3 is TGCGCCAGCAGCTTTACTACCTACGAGCAGTACTTC.

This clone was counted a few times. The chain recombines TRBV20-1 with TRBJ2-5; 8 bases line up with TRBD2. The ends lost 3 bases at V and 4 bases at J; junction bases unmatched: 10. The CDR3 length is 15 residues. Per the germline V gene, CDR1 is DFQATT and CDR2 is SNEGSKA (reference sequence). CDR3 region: CSASFPAGARETQYF. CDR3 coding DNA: TGCAGTGCTAGTTTTCCAGCGGGAGCGCGAGAGACCCAGTACTTC.

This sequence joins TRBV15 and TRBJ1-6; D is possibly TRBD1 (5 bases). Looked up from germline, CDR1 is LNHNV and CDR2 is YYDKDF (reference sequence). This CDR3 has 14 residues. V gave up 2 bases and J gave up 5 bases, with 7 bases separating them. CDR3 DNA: TGTGCCACCAGCAGACAGGGAAATAATTCACCCCTCCACTTT. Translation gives CATSRQGNNSPLHF.

CDR3 loop: CASIRQGANTEAFF. The CDR3 DNA reads TGTGCCAGCATTCGACAGGGGGCGAACACTGAAGCTTTCTTT. This chain links TRBV27 with TRBJ1-1, with TRBD1 matching over 10 bases. J was trimmed by 1 base and V by 7 bases; bases with no gene match: 3. This CDR3 is built from 14 residues. CDR1 and CDR2 from the germline V gene are MNHEY and SMNVEV (reference sequence).

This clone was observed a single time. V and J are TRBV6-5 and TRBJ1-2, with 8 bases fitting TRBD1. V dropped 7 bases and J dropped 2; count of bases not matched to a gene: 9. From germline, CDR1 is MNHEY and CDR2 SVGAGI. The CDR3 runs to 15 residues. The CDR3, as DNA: TGTGCCAGCACCCAGGGGGCTAACCTCAACTATGGCTACACCTTC. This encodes CASTQGANLNYGYTF.

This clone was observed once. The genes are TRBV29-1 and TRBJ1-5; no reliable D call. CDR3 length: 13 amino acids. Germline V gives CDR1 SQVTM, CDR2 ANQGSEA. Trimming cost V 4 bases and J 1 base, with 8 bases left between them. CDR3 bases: TGCAGCGTTGCCGAACAGAGCAATCAGCCCCAGCATTTT. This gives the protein CSVAEQSNQPQHF.

The CDR3 bases are TGTGCCAGTAGCATGAACCCGACAGGGGTGTTGGGCTACACCTTC. It encodes CASSMNPTGVLGYTF. This chain joins TRBV19 and TRBJ1-2, with 8 bases matching TRBD1. Germline V gene sequence: CDR1 LNHDA, CDR2 SQIVND (reference sequence). CDR3 length: 15 amino acids. The junction had 14 bases not matched to a gene; V was cut back by 6 bases and J by 8 bases.

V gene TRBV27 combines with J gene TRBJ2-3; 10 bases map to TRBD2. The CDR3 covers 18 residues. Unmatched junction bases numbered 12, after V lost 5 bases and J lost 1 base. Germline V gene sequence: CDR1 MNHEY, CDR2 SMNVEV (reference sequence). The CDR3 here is CASSLRSPLAGGTDTQYF. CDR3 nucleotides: TGTGCCAGCAGTCTCCGATCCCCGCTAGCGGGAGGCACAGATACGCAGTATTTT.

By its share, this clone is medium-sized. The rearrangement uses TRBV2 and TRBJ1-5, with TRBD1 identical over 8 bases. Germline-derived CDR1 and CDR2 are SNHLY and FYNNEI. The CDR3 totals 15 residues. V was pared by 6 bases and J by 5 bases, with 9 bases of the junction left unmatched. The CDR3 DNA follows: TGTGCCAGCAGAAACCGACAGGGGTGGGATCAGCCCCAGCATTTT. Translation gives CASRNRQGWDQPQHF.

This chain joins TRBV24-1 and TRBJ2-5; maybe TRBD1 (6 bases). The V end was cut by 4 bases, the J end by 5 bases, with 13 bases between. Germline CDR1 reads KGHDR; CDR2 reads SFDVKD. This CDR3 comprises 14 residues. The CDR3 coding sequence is TGTGCCACCAGTGACCAGGGGAAGGGGGAGACCCAGTACTTC. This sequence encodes CATSDQGKGETQYF.

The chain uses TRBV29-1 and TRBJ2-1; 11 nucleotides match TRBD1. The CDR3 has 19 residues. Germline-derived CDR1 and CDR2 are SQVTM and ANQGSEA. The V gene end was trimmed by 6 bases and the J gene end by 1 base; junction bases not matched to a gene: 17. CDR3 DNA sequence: TGCAGCGTGAGCTATTTCGGGACAGGGGGAAGTTTTTCCTACAATGAGCAGTTCTTC. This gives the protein CSVSYFGTGGSFSYNEQFF.